These 22 T cell receptor beta chains share one sample of origin, sequenced in a study of cytomegalovirus exposure and HLA in healthy donors. Sequencing was performed with immunoSEQ multiplex PCR; in TCRdb, only in-frame clones are kept and a portion is missing. The sample includes about 130,000 clones, approximately 91% of them seen just once. Sequencing used PBMCs. The receptor set was obtained from a young woman in good health and CMV-seronegative.

The chain is built from TRBV10-3 and TRBJ1-1; TRBD1 might be the D (6 bases). V was trimmed by 6 bases and J by 6 bases, leaving 20 bases between them. Per the germline V gene, CDR1 is ENHRY and CDR2 is SYGVKD. The CDR3 consists of 15 residues. CDR3 DNA: TGTGCCATCAGGCCCACCTCAGGGGATTGGGCTGAAGCTTTCTTT. It encodes CAIRPTSGDWAEAFF.

This clone occurred a few times. The chain links TRBV2 to TRBJ2-2; TRBD1 is a possible D gene (8 bases). The germline V gene has CDR1 SNHLY and CDR2 FYNNEI. This CDR3 is built from 15 residues. Trimming took 8 bases from V and 4 from J, leaving 17 bases between them. The DNA of the CDR3 is TGTGCCAGCGCAGACAGGGGCGGGGGCACCGGGGAGCTGTTTTTT. Protein: CASADRGGGTGELFF.

This chain connects TRBV6-1 to TRBJ1-1, with D maybe TRBD1 (5 bases). Germline CDR1 and CDR2: MNHNS and SASEGT. The CDR3 has 13 residues. Trimming shortened V by 11 bases and J by 0 bases, and 13 bases separated the two germline ends. The CDR3 region has the DNA TGTGCCGGATCGACAGAATTGAACACTGAAGCTTTCTTT. It translates to CAGSTELNTEAFF.

The gene calls are TRBV13 and TRBJ2-7, with a weak D call TRBD2 (6 bases). The germline gives CDR1 PRHDT, CDR2 FYEKMQ (reference sequence). Trimming cost V 6 bases and J 5 bases, with 11 bases left between them. The CDR3 runs 12 residues. This CDR3 is CASSYRLDEQYF. CDR3 DNA sequence: TGTGCCAGCAGTTACCGACTAGACGAGCAGTACTTC.

The J gene is TRBJ1-1, the V gene TRBV14, with a possible D match to TRBD1 (5 bases). Trimming took off 4 bases at V and 2 bases at J, with 11 bases between the two ends. The length of the CDR3 is 14 residues. CDR1 SGHDN and CDR2 FVKESK come from the germline V gene. The CDR3 nucleotides read TGTGCCAGCAGCCGGGGGGGGAGTAACACTGAAGCTTTCTTT. Translated: CASSRGGSNTEAFF.

CDR3 loop: CASSYQGALGGYTF. The CDR3 DNA follows: TGTGCCAGCAGTTATCAGGGGGCGCTTGGTGGCTACACCTTC. The chain links TRBV6-5 to TRBJ1-2; TRBD1 matches 8 bases. The J segment lost 7 bases and the V segment lost 3 bases, leaving 7 bases of the junction unmatched. CDR3 size: 14 residues. Germline values: CDR1 MNHEY, CDR2 SVGAGI.

The rearrangement links TRBV9 to TRBJ2-1; 14 nucleotides agree with TRBD2. In germline, CDR1 is SGDLS, CDR2 YYNGEE. This CDR3 is 20 amino acids long. V shed 0 bases and J 1 base; nucleotides not matched to a gene: 9. The CDR3 loop reads CASSVAPGTSGSQSYNEQFF. Written as DNA, the CDR3 is TGTGCCAGCAGCGTAGCCCCAGGGACTAGCGGGAGTCAGTCCTACAATGAGCAGTTCTTC.

The chain has TRBV6-1 and TRBJ2-7; possible D gene TRBD1, 5 bases. Germline V gene sequence: CDR1 MNHNS, CDR2 SASEGT. This CDR3 has 12 residues. Trimming left V 4 bases short and J 4 bases short, with 8 bases between. CDR3 nucleotide sequence: TGTGCCAGCAGTGTTCAGGGATACGAGCAGTACTTC. Translating it yields CASSVQGYEQYF.

J is TRBJ2-5 and V is TRBV11-2, with 8 bases fitting TRBD2. The germline gives CDR1 SGHAT, CDR2 FQNNGV. The CDR3 contains 12 residues. After removal of 4 bases from V and 7 bases from J, the junction contained 2 bases not matched to a gene. DNA for the CDR3: TGTGCCAGCAGCTCAGCGGGGGTGACCCAGTACTTC. It translates to CASSSAGVTQYF.

This rearrangement joins TRBV19 to TRBJ2-1; TRBD1 matches at 8 bases. This CDR3 spans 16 amino acids. J gave up 4 bases and V 4 bases, and 9 bases lay outside the gene matches. Germline CDR1 LNHDA, CDR2 SQIVND (reference sequence). Here the CDR3 DNA reads TGTGCCAGTAGTAAACCCCGAAGGACAGGGTACAATGAGCAGTTCTTC. Its protein product is CASSKPRRTGYNEQFF.

The chain uses TRBV2 and TRBJ2-7, with D possibly TRBD1 on 8 matching bases. This CDR3 is 13 amino acids long. Deletions cut 4 bases from V and 4 bases from J, with 11 bases between. CDR1 and CDR2 (germline): SNHLY, FYNNEI. The CDR3 coding sequence is TGTGCCAGCAGTGCACAGGGGGGGTACGAGCAGTACTTC. Its translation is CASSAQGGYEQYF. Using reference TRBV2 and TRBJ2-7 for the parts outside the CDR3, the full variable domain is EPEVTQTPSHQVTQMGQEVILRCVPISNHLYFYWYRQILGQKVEFLVSFYNNEISEKSEIFDDQFSVERPDGSNFTLKIRSTKLEDSAMYFCASSAQGGYEQYFGPGTRLTVT.

The chain recombines TRBV7-8 with TRBJ2-7; 10 positions match TRBD2. CDR1 is SGHVS, CDR2 FQNEAQ, per germline. Germline trimming cut 5 bases from V and 1 base from J; bases unmatched to any gene: 11. The CDR3 runs 17 residues. The CDR3: CASSAPSGSWVSYEQYF. The CDR3 DNA reads as TGTGCCAGCAGCGCCCCTAGCGGGAGTTGGGTATCCTACGAGCAGTACTTC.

The V call is TRBV11-2, the J call TRBJ2-7; D possibly corresponds to TRBD1 (6 bases). V dropped 5 bases and J dropped 3 bases, with 14 bases sitting between them. CDR3 length: 14 residues. Germline assignment: CDR1 SGHAT and CDR2 FQNNGV. CDR3 coding DNA: TGTGCCAGCAGCCGGACAGCTGGACGCTACGAGCAGTACTTC. It encodes CASSRTAGRYEQYF.

The genes are TRBV5-4 and TRBJ2-7, with 12 bases matching TRBD2. V lost 4 bases to trimming and J lost 2 bases; unmatched junction nucleotides: 10. This CDR3 region has 17 residues. CDR1 and CDR2 from the germline V gene are SGHNT and YYREEE (reference sequence). CDR3 DNA sequence: TGTGCCAGCAGCGATGGGGGGACTAGCGGGCGCACCTACGAGCAGTACTTC. It yields the protein CASSDGGTSGRTYEQYF. The entire variable domain, with the rest obtained from reference TRBV5-4 and TRBJ2-7, is as follows: ETGVTQSPTHLIKTRGQQVTLRCSSQSGHNTVSWYQQALGQGPQFIFQYYREEENGRGNFPPRFSGLQFPNYSSELNVNALELDDSALYLCASSDGGTSGRTYEQYFGPGTRLTVT.

V is TRBV11-1 and J is TRBJ2-7; 9 bases agree with TRBD1. Germline assignment: CDR1 SGHAT and CDR2 FQDESV (reference sequence). The CDR3 consists of 16 residues. V dropped 2 bases and J dropped 2; count of bases not matched to a gene: 7. Here the CDR3 reads CASSLNYRTGAYEQYF. DNA for the CDR3: TGTGCCAGCAGCTTAAATTACCGGACAGGGGCCTACGAGCAGTACTTC.

V usage is TRBV18 and J usage is TRBJ2-7, with 8 bases matching TRBD2. The germline V gene has CDR1 KGHSH and CDR2 LQKENI. Unmatched junction bases numbered 8, after V lost 4 bases and J lost 3 bases. This CDR3 contains 15 residues. CDR3 coding DNA: TGTGCCAGCTCACAGACTAGCGTGGGGATCTACGAGCAGTACTTC. This sequence encodes CASSQTSVGIYEQYF. Full variable domain (outside the CDR3, taken from reference TRBV18 and TRBJ2-7): NAGVMQNPRHLVRRRGQEARLRCSPMKGHSHVYWYRQLPEEGLKFMVYLQKENIIDESGMPKERFSAEFPKEGPSILRIQQVVRGDSAAYFCASSQTSVGIYEQYFGPGTRLTVT.

This chain joins TRBV4-1 and TRBJ1-2, with D unclear. The CDR3 totals 14 residues. The germline V gene has CDR1 MGHRA and CDR2 YSYEKL. Between the trimmed V and J ends, which lost 3 bases and 2 bases, there was a span of 10 bases. The DNA of the CDR3 is TGCGCCAGCAGCCAGGTAACGGGAAACTATGGCTACACCTTC. This translates into CASSQVTGNYGYTF.

The chain employs TRBV7-3 and TRBJ2-7; D possibly corresponds to TRBD1 (6 bases). Germline-derived CDR1 and CDR2 are SGHTA and FQGTGA. V was shortened by 5 bases and J by 2 bases, with 16 bases between the two germline ends. CDR3 length equals 15 residues. The chain's CDR3 is CASSLGTLTAYEQYF. CDR3 DNA sequence: TGTGCCAGCAGCCTAGGGACACTTACCGCCTACGAGCAGTACTTC.

V usage is TRBV21-1 and J usage is TRBJ2-7; TRBD2, the table's D call, lacks a check against the DNA. TRBV21-1 is a known pseudogene. The CDR3 length is 13 residues. The CDR3 loop reads CASSKGNRDEQYF. The CDR3 DNA is TGTGCCAGCAGCAAAGGGAATCGGGACGAGCAGTACTTC.

The gene calls are TRBV11-3 and TRBJ1-1; 7 bases match TRBD1. Germline V CDR1 and CDR2: SGHNT, YENEEA. There are 14 residues in the CDR3. V was pared by 7 bases and J by 4 bases, with 9 bases of the junction left unmatched. The CDR3 loop is CASIRGAGGTEAFF. The CDR3 coding sequence is TGTGCCAGCATCAGAGGGGCAGGGGGCACTGAAGCTTTCTTT.

The J gene is TRBJ2-7, the V gene TRBV11-3; 8 positions agree with TRBD1. Losses at the gene ends were 0 bases for V and 3 bases for J; bases not matched to a gene: 7. Per germline, CDR1 SGHNT and CDR2 YENEEA. This CDR3 is built from 16 residues. CDR3 region: CASSLEKGQGNYEQYF. The CDR3, as DNA: TGTGCCAGCAGCTTAGAGAAAGGACAGGGTAACTACGAGCAGTACTTC.

The CDR3 DNA reads as TGCGCCAGCAGTGTCGCTAGCGGGAGTAGGAATGAGCAGTTCTTC. The encoded protein is CASSVASGSRNEQFF. The chain carries TRBV10-1 and TRBJ2-1; 10 bases agree with TRBD2. J lost 7 bases, V lost 4 bases, and 7 bases had no gene match. This CDR3 is 15 amino acids long. Germline CDR1 WNHNN, CDR2 SYGVQD (reference sequence).